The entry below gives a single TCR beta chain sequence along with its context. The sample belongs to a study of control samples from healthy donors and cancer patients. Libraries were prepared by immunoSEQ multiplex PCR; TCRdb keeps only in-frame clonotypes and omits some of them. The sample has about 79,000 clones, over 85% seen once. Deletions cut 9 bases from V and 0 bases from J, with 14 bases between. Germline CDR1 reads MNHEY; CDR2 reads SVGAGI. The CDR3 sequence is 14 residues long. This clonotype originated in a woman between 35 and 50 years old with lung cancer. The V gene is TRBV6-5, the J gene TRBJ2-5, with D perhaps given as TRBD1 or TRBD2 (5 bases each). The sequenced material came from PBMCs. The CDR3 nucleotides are TGTGCCAGTTCACTAGGGGCGTACCAAGAGACCCAGTACTTC. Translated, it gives CASSLGAYQETQYF.